This T cell receptor (beta chain) was profiled in a study of blood T cell repertoires in COVID-19. Study background: Samples of COVID-19 (acute and convalescent) were obtained from the United States, Italy and Spain.

Method: immunoSEQ multiplex PCR; TCRdb's copy keeps in-frame clones and lacks some. The sample has about 160,000 clones, roughly 90% seen once. The clonotype comes from a man between 60 and 70 years old with acute or convalescent COVID-19. The sequenced sample was peripheral blood.

CDR3 DNA: TGTGCCATCAGGCCAGGCCTTAGTGGAGGTGATGGCTACACCTTC. Translated: CAIRPGLSGGDGYTF. The chain carries TRBV10-3 and TRBJ1-2; D ambiguous. The CDR3 contains 15 residues. CDR1 is ENHRY and CDR2 is SYGVKD in the germline V gene. With 6 bases removed from V and 6 bases from J, the gap between germline ends came to 20 bases.